Listed below are T cell receptor beta chains from one sample, sequenced in a study of tumor and adjacent non-tumor tissue in lung cancer. Each CDR3 protein gets one entry after TCRdb re-called the multiplex PCR reads with MiXCR. The sample records 76,000 or so distinct CDR3 sequences, roughly 70% being singletons. Sequences were obtained from lung tumor tissue. These receptors originate from a woman in her sixties or seventies with non-small cell lung cancer. The CDR3 runs from the conserved cysteine through the conserved F or W. The order of the fields is V gene, J gene, clone size, D gene, CDR3 DNA, CDR3 protein. The D gene is left open where the match is weak. Where a row states a size, it is once, few, many or the class of an expanded clone; other rows omit it.

TRBV6-5	TRBJ2-4	.	.	TGTGCCAACAGCGCCGGGAGTAGCATAAACATTCAGTACTTC	CANSAGSSINIQYF
TRBV29-1	TRBJ2-3	.	.	TGCAGCGTTGATCCAGCGTGGGGCACAGATACGCAGTATTTT	CSVDPAWGTDTQYF
TRBV12-3/TRBV12-4	TRBJ2-3	.	.	TGTGCCAGCAGTTGGTTAGCGAGCCCAACAGATACGCACTATTTT	CASSWLASPTDTHYF
TRBV6-1	TRBJ1-1	.	.	TGTCCCAGCAGTGATCTTGGGGACACTGAAGCTTTCTTT	CPSSDLGDTEAFF
TRBV12-3/TRBV12-4	TRBJ2-3	.	.	TGTGCCAGTAGGCGCACAGATAGGCAGTATTTT	CASRRTDRQYF
TRBV12-3/TRBV12-4	TRBJ2-1	.	TRBD2	TGTGCCAGCAGTGGACTAGCGAGCACTTCCTACAATGAACAGTTCTTC	CASSGLASTSYNEQFF
TRBV12-3/TRBV12-4	TRBJ2-4	.	.	TGTTTCAGCAGTTTAAGGCAGCAAAACATTCAGTACTTC	CFSSLRQQNIQYF
TRBV7-9	TRBJ1-1	.	.	TGTGCCAGCAGCTTCGGCACTGAAGCTTTCTTT	CASSFGTEAFF
TRBV4-1	TRBJ2-3	.	TRBD2	TGCGCCAGCAGCCAACGGGCTAGCGGAAGTACATATACGCAGTATTTT	CASSQRASGSTYTQYF
TRBV4-2	TRBJ1-6	.	.	TGTGCCAGCAGCCAAGTTTTGGGGGCCATCAACTATAATTCACCCCTCCACTTT	CASSQVLGAINYNSPLHF
TRBV7-9	TRBJ2-3	.	TRBD1	TGTGTCAGCAGCCACGGGACAGACCCTAGCACAGACACGCAGTATTTT	CVSSHGTDPSTDTQYF
TRBV4-1	TRBJ2-7	once	.	TGCGCCAGCAGCCACCTGCCCTCGAGAGTCAGGGTACCCGAGCAGTACTTC	CASSHLPSRVRVPEQYF
TRBV6-2/TRBV6-3	TRBJ1-1	.	.	TGTGCCAGCATTTACCGACTTGGATCTCTTGGAACTTTCTTT	CASIYRLGSLGTFF
TRBV4-2	TRBJ2-1	medium-sized	TRBD2	TGTGCCAGCAGCCAGATGACTAGCGGGAGTGATGAGCAGTTCTTC	CASSQMTSGSDEQFF
TRBV14	TRBJ2-1	.	.	TGTGCCAGCAGCCCGATAACCGAGCAGTACAATGAGCAGTTCTTC	CASSPITEQYNEQFF
TRBV4-1	TRBJ2-3	.	.	TGTGCCAGCAGCCATCCCAGGACAGATACGCGGTATTTT	CASSHPRTDTRYF
TRBV6-2/TRBV6-3	TRBJ2-1	.	.	TGTGCCGGCCGTCTCTGGTATGAGCAGTTCTTC	CAGRLWYEQFF
TRBV29-1	TRBJ1-4	.	.	TGCAGCGTTGAACCGGCTACTAATGGAAAACTGTTTTTT	CSVEPATNGKLFF
TRBV29-1	TRBJ1-2	medium-sized	.	TGCAGCGTTGAGGACAGCCCCTATGGCTACACCTTC	CSVEDSPYGYTF
TRBV23-1	TRBJ2-3	few	TRBD2	TGCGCCAGCAGTCAATGGGCTCCAGGGACTAGCGGTGCCCGGGTCCCAAACACAGATACGCAGTATTTT	CASSQWAPGTSGARVPNTDTQYF
TRBV4-2	TRBJ2-2	.	.	TGCGCCAGCAGCCAAGATAGGACCCCACGTACCGAGGAGCTGTTTTTT	CASSQDRTPRTEELFF
TRBV18	TRBJ2-3	.	.	TGTGCCAGATCCCCGACGGCACTATACACAGATACGCAGTATTTT	CARSPTALYTDTQYF
TRBV5-4	TRBJ2-7	.	.	TGTGCCAGCGGCGCCCGAGGAGCGGGTACCTACGAGCAGTACTTC	CASGARGAGTYEQYF
TRBV29-1	TRBJ2-5	.	.	TGTAACGTTGGTCGGGCTTCAGGAGAGGAGACCCAGTACTTC	CNVGRASGEETQYF
TRBV20-1	TRBJ2-7	.	TRBD2	TGCAGCGCTAGAGACCCCGGGACTAGCGGGAGCTCCAGCGAGCAGTACTTC	CSARDPGTSGSSSEQYF
TRBV7-9	TRBJ2-5	.	.	TGTGCTAGCACCGAAAGCGGGGACAGAGAGACCCAGTACTTC	CASTESGDRETQYF
TRBV12-3/TRBV12-4	TRBJ1-1	.	TRBD1	TGTACCAGCAGTTGGGGAGACAGGGGGGCCACTGAAGTTTTCTTT	CTSSWGDRGATEVFF
TRBV10-3	TRBJ2-3	.	TRBD2	TGTGCCATCAGTGGGGGAGGGAGCACAGGTACGCAGTATTTT	CAISGGGSTGTQYF
TRBV11-3	TRBJ2-2	.	.	TGTCCCAGCAGCTTAGGGGGACCGGTACTAGCGAACACCGGGGAGCTGTTTTTT	CPSSLGGPVLANTGELFF
TRBV6-5	TRBJ1-5	.	TRBD1	TGTGTCAGCAAACGAGGGACAGGGGGTAATCTTGGCAATCAGCGCCAGCATTTT	CVSKRGTGGNLGNQRQHF
TRBV10-1	TRBJ1-1	.	.	TGCGCCAGCAGTGTACGACCGAGCACTGAAGCTTTCTTT	CASSVRPSTEAFF
TRBV19	TRBJ2-2	.	TRBD2	TGTGCCAGTACTAGACTAGCGGCCACCGGGGAGCTGTTTTTT	CASTRLAATGELFF
TRBV29-1	TRBJ2-6	.	.	TGCAGCGTTGAAGGACTAGGGTTCTTCGGGGCCAACGTCCTGACTTTC	CSVEGLGFFGANVLTF